Listed below are T cell receptor beta chains from one sample, sequenced in a study of shared clonotypes between healthy human individuals. Libraries were prepared by immunoSEQ multiplex PCR; TCRdb keeps only in-frame clonotypes and omits some of them. Of 85,000 to 100,000 clones listed, 60% to 75% are singletons. The sample was memory CD8+ T cells sorted from blood. The receptors were gathered from a man between 25 and 39 years old in good health. The CDR3 runs from the conserved cysteine through the conserved F or W. D genes are given only for firm matches. Size tells how often a clone was seen (once, few, many) or the class of an expanded clone, and some rows leave it out.

>TRBJ2-1|TRBD2|-|TRBV19
TGTGCCAGTAGTAATGGACTAGCGGGAAACAATGAGCAGTTCTTC
CASSNGLAGNNEQFF
>TRBJ2-7|TRBD1|-|TRBV9
TGTGCCAGCAGCACGGGGGGACAGGGGTACGAGCAGTACTTC
CASSTGGQGYEQYF
>TRBJ1-4|TRBD1|-|TRBV18
TGTGCCAGCTCAACTCCGGGACAGTTGGCGCGGAATGAAAAACTGTTTTTT
CASSTPGQLARNEKLFF
>TRBJ1-2|-|few|TRBV27
TGTGCCAGCAGCAACAGGGAGGTCGATGGCTACACCTTC
CASSNREVDGYTF
>TRBJ2-7|-|once|TRBV5-6
TGTGCCAGCAGCTTGGGCTTCTCCTACGAGCAGTACTTC
CASSLGFSYEQYF
>TRBJ2-5|TRBD2|-|TRBV28
TGTGCCAGCAGTTCTTCCTTAGCGGGATATAGGGAGACCCAGTACTTC
CASSSSLAGYRETQYF
>TRBJ2-7|TRBD2|-|TRBV7-2
TGTGCCAGCAGCTCCAGGACTAGCGGCGGGAGGTACGAGCAGTACTTC
CASSSRTSGGRYEQYF
>TRBJ2-7|-|-|TRBV18
TGTGCCAGCTCACCCGTCCGGGCTAATTACGAGCAGTACTTC
CASSPVRANYEQYF
>TRBJ2-7|TRBD2|-|TRBV5-1
TGCGCCAGCAGCTTGGCCGGGACTAGCGTATACGAGCAGTACTTC
CASSLAGTSVYEQYF
>TRBJ2-2|-|-|TRBV13
TGTGCCAGCAGCTTAGGTCTAGGGGGGGCTGGCACCGGGGAGCTGTTTTTT
CASSLGLGGAGTGELFF
>TRBJ2-5|TRBD2|-|TRBV28
TGTGCCAGCAGTTCTGCTAGCGGGCCGACCGGGACCCAGTACTTC
CASSSASGPTGTQYF
>TRBJ2-7|-|-|TRBV4-3
TGCGCCAGCAGCCACGGAACCTCCGGCATCTACGAGCAGTACTTC
CASSHGTSGIYEQYF
>TRBJ2-3|-|-|TRBV11-2
TGTGCCAGCAGCTTAGGGGTCGGGATTAGCACAGATACGCAGTATTTT
CASSLGVGISTDTQYF
>TRBJ2-1|-|-|TRBV5-4
TGTGCCAGCAGCCCGGGACGCGGCGTCCCGAAATACAATGAGCAGTTCTTC
CASSPGRGVPKYNEQFF
>TRBJ1-5|-|-|TRBV4-1
TGCGCCAGCAGCCAAGACCAATCTAGCAATCAGCCCCAGCATTTT
CASSQDQSSNQPQHF
>TRBJ2-3|-|-|TRBV5-4
TGTGCCAGCAGCTTGGTCTCCCCAGGGTGGACAGATACGCAGTATTTT
CASSLVSPGWTDTQYF
>TRBJ1-2|TRBD1|-|TRBV9
TGTGCCAGCAGCCCCCGACAGGGGGCTACTTATGGCTACACCTTC
CASSPRQGATYGYTF
>TRBJ2-3|TRBD1|-|TRBV4-1
TGCGCCAGCAGCCAGCCCCACAGGGGTTGGACAGATACGCAGTATTTT
CASSQPHRGWTDTQYF
>TRBJ2-6|-|-|TRBV15
TGTGCCACCAGCAGTGATCTTTTTGAGGGGTTGATTTCTGGGGCCAACGTCCTGACTTTC
CATSSDLFEGLISGANVLTF
>TRBJ2-1|TRBD2|few|TRBV30
TGTGCCTGGAGTGTACTCTTAGCGGGAGATGAGCAGTTCTTC
CAWSVLLAGDEQFF
>TRBJ2-5|TRBD2|-|TRBV7-8
TGTGCCAGCAGCTTAGGTTTAGCGGGGTTGTACTTC
CASSLGLAGLYF
>TRBJ2-1|TRBD2|-|TRBV27
TGTGCCAGCAGTGCGAAAGGAGCGGGAGGTGCTGAGCAGTTCTTC
CASSAKGAGGAEQFF
>TRBJ2-6|-|-|TRBV29-1
TGCAGCGTGGCGGACGGCTCCCCTTCTGGGGCCAACGTCCTGACTTTC
CSVADGSPSGANVLTF
>TRBJ1-1|-|-|TRBV6-6
TGTGCCAGCAGTTACTCTCAGAACACTGAAGCTTTCTTT
CASSYSQNTEAFF
>TRBJ2-7|TRBD2|-|TRBV29-1
TGCAGCGTTGAAGATCCAGCGGGAGGCGAATCCTACGAGCAGTACTTC
CSVEDPAGGESYEQYF
>TRBJ2-3|-|-|TRBV2
TGTGCCAGCAGTGAGGGGGCGGGGAATACGCAGTATTTT
CASSEGAGNTQYF
>TRBJ1-5|TRBD1|few|TRBV30
TGTGCCTGGAGTGCTCGACAGGGTGATCAGCCCCAGCATTTT
CAWSARQGDQPQHF
>TRBJ2-5|TRBD2|-|TRBV2
TGTGCCAGCAGCCAGCAGGGCGGGAGTCCGGGAGAGACCCAGTACTTC
CASSQQGGSPGETQYF
>TRBJ2-3|-|many|TRBV25-1
TGTGCCAGCTCCCACACAGATACGCAGTATTTT
CASSHTDTQYF